This T cell receptor beta chain originates from a study of cytomegalovirus exposure and HLA in healthy donors. Whole-study findings and limits: For most subjects, TCR beta sequences were reported to predict HLA-A and HLA-B alleles with accuracy. Among TCR beta chains of equal frequency, HLA-associated ones were more clonally expanded in a later analysis.

Researchers ran the PCR with 60 Vbeta and 13 Jbeta primers. Sequencing used immunoSEQ multiplex PCR; TCRdb keeps in-frame clones, though not all of them. The repertoire consists of 200,000 or so clones, with roughly 80% occurring once and the leading ten covering roughly 0.22%. This clone was counted a single time. What it recognizes is unknown. From germline, CDR1 is SQVTM and CDR2 ANQGSEA. The length of the CDR3 is 14 residues. The sample was PBMCs. This receptor was obtained from a girl aged 2 to 10 in good health and CMV-seronegative. The chain employs TRBV29-1 and TRBJ2-7; 11 positions agree with TRBD1. Matching the DNA end better, TRBJ2-5 makes the J call doubtful. CDR3 loop: CSAGPGQGVETQYF. CDR3 DNA sequence: TGCAGCGCCGGCCCGGGACAGGGGGTGGAGACCCAGTACTTC.